This T cell receptor beta chain was captured by sequencing in a study of T cell repertoires in cytomegalovirus infection. The CDR3 spans 16 residues. The V segment lost 3 bases and the J segment 3 bases; nucleotides outside the gene matches: 8. Germline CDR1 reads SGHVS; CDR2 reads FNYEAQ. A word on this clonotype: Its target is not known.

Using its own MiXCR run on the reads, TCRdb lists one record per CDR3 protein. The sample contains roughly 920,000 distinct CDR3 sequences, roughly 30% of which appear only once. This receptor was obtained from a human donor in good health (CMV status not recorded). Some clones in this sample may be carry-over from other donors' samples. This material consisted of cultured CD8+ T cells from PBMCs, taken from culture after CMV antigen stimulation. V and J are TRBV7-6 and TRBJ1-2, with 9 nucleotides matching TRBD1. The CDR3 loop is CASSLEDRGIYYGYTF. The CDR3 DNA is TGTGCCAGCAGCTTGGAGGACAGGGGTATATACTATGGCTACACCTTC.